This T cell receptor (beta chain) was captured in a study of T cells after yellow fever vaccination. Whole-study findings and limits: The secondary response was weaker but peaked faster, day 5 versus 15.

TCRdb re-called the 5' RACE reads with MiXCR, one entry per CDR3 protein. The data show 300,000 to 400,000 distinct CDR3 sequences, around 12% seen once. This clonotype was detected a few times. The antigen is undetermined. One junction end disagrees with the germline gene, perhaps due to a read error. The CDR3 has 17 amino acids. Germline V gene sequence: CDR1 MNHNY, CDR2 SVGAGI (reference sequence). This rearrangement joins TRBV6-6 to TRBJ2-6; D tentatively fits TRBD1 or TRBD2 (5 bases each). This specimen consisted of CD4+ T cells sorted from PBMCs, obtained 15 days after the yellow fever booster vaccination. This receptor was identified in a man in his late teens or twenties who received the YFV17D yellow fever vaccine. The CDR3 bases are TGTGCCAGCAGTAACTCGGGGCAAAGCTCTGGGGCCAACGTCCTGACTTTC. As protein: CASSNSGQSSGANVLTF.